Described below is a single T cell receptor (beta chain) sequence and its context. Its specificity is unknown. This sample was taken from a study of cytomegalovirus exposure and HLA in healthy donors. Study-level points and caveats: Later analysis indicated greater clonal expansion among HLA-associated TCR beta chains than among equally common other chains.

V lost 8 bases and J 0 bases, leaving 14 bases between the germline ends. Germline CDR1 reads SEHNR; CDR2 reads FQNEAQ (reference sequence). This CDR3 contains 16 residues. PCR involved 60 Vbeta and 13 Jbeta primers. In the original processing: Among the unique TCR beta chains that a later analysis counted, about 85 million in all, 9.5 million to 11 million were shared. Sequenced by immunoSEQ multiplex PCR; TCRdb stores in-frame clones only, minus some. Clone size and V and J calls were adopted from that table, with D and trimming inferred from the DNA. The profile shows about 98,000 clones, 80% to 85% of them singletons.

The origin of this receptor is a middle-aged man in good health and CMV-seronegative. The sample taken for sequencing was PBMCs. The genes are TRBV7-9 and TRBJ2-6; D call uncertain. Written as DNA, the CDR3 is TGTGCCAGCCCCCCACTGGAGAGCTCTGGGGCCAACGTCCTGACTTTC. This sequence encodes CASPPLESSGANVLTF. The variable domain in full, completed from reference TRBV7-9 and TRBJ2-6, reads DTGVSQNPRHKITKRGQNVTFRCDPISEHNRLYWYRQTLGQGPEFLTYFQNEAQLEKSRLLSDRFSAERPKGSFSTLEIQRTEQGDSAMYLCASPPLESSGANVLTFGAGSRLTVL.